A single sample is the source of the 16 T cell receptor beta chains below, sequenced in a study of blood T cell repertoires in COVID-19 (dated by TCRdb to 2020 to 2021). Libraries were made using the immunoSEQ multiplex PCR assay. TCRdb's version of the immuneACCESS table is confined to in-frame rearrangements and falls short of the full clone set. An unresolved V gene accounts for under half of the shortfall where checked; the remainder is of unknown origin. Present in this sample are roughly 150,000 clones, roughly 88% of which were seen just once. Roughly 5.6% of the sample lies in the top ten. The sequencing input was PBMCs or T cells enriched from blood (not recorded which). These receptors all stem from a man between 65 and 85 years old who had been exposed to COVID-19.

This rearrangement joins TRBV18 to TRBJ1-2; D unclear. This CDR3 has 14 residues. CDR1 and CDR2 from the germline V gene are KGHSH and LQKENI. Trimming cost V 2 bases and J 2 bases, with 9 bases left between them. The DNA for the CDR3 is TGTGCCAGCTCACCAAACGGAGACAACTATGGCTACACCTTC. Translated: CASSPNGDNYGYTF.

The chain combines TRBV27 with TRBJ2-6; TRBD1 might be the D (5 bases). The CDR3 totals 15 residues. V dropped 2 bases and J dropped 4 bases, with 9 bases sitting between them. Germline CDR1 MNHEY, CDR2 SMNVEV (reference sequence). The CDR3 protein is CASSLAGSGANVLTF. The CDR3 DNA follows: TGTGCCAGCAGTTTAGCAGGGTCCGGGGCCAACGTCCTGACTTTC.

This chain connects TRBV7-2 to TRBJ1-5; D gene unclear. The germline V gene encodes CDR1 SGHTA and CDR2 FQGNSA. V was pared by 1 base and J by 0 bases, with 4 bases between. This CDR3 has 14 residues. Written as DNA, the CDR3 is TGTGCCAGCAGCTTAGGGCCTAGCAATCAGCCCCAGCATTTT. It specifies CASSLGPSNQPQHF.

This clone occurred once. The chain is built from TRBV28 and TRBJ2-7; 8 bases map to TRBD1. The CDR3 runs to 16 residues. Losses at the gene ends were 4 bases for V and 0 bases for J; bases not matched to a gene: 8. CDR1 MDHEN and CDR2 SYDVKM come from the germline V gene. The CDR3 region is CASSSPGQGGSYEQYF. DNA of the CDR3: TGTGCCAGCAGTTCTCCCGGACAGGGAGGCTCCTACGAGCAGTACTTC.

This sequence joins TRBV20-1 and TRBJ2-7, with D possibly TRBD2 on 5 matching bases. The CDR3 has 13 residues. V dropped 3 bases and J dropped 6 bases, with 15 bases sitting between them. Germline CDR1 DFQATT, CDR2 SNEGSKA (reference sequence). CDR3: CSASLPGIGEQYF. Here the CDR3 DNA reads TGCAGTGCTAGTCTTCCCGGGATCGGCGAGCAGTACTTC.

The V and J genes are TRBV15 and TRBJ2-1; no definite D call. The CDR3 runs to 12 residues. The germline V and J ends were trimmed by 1 base and 9 bases, with 7 bases remaining between them. The germline V gene has CDR1 LNHNV and CDR2 YYDKDF (reference sequence). The chain's CDR3 is CATSRVLSEQFF. CDR3 sequence (DNA): TGTGCCACCAGCAGAGTATTGAGTGAGCAGTTCTTC.

V gene TRBV3-1 (or the pseudogene TRBV3-2) combines with J gene TRBJ2-3; TRBD2 aligns across 10 bases. The germline CDR1 and CDR2 sequences are LGHDT and YNNKEL (reference sequence). The V and J ends lost 0 bases and 4 bases, in that order; junction bases with no gene match: 7. This CDR3 comprises 17 residues. The CDR3 is CASSQDTRAGGSDTQYF. The CDR3 DNA sequence: TGTGCCAGCAGCCAAGATACGCGAGCGGGGGGGTCAGATACGCAGTATTTT.

The genes are TRBV5-6 and TRBJ2-1; the match to TRBD2 covers 8 bases. Trimming took 2 bases from V and 8 from J; bases not matched to a gene: 9. Germline V CDR1 and CDR2: SGHDT, YYEEEE. The CDR3 extends over 15 amino acids. The CDR3 spells CASSFKSGSIYEQFF. The CDR3 region has the DNA TGTGCCAGCAGCTTTAAGAGCGGGAGTATCTATGAGCAGTTCTTC.

The chain uses TRBV2 and TRBJ2-2; D not certain. The CDR3 runs 14 residues. V was pared by 4 bases and J by 2 bases, with 8 bases between. CDR1 is SNHLY, CDR2 FYNNEI, per germline. CDR3 loop: CASSGTPNTGELFF. The CDR3 region has the DNA TGTGCCAGCAGTGGTACACCTAACACCGGGGAGCTGTTTTTT.

The genes are TRBV6-5 and TRBJ1-6; D is unresolved. This CDR3 comprises 15 residues. Germline CDR1 reads MNHEY; CDR2 reads SVGAGI. V gave up 4 bases and J gave up 13 bases, with 20 bases separating them. The DNA for the CDR3 is TGTGCCAGCAGTTTGACCCGGGAAAGTCCGGCGCCCCTCCACTTT. This translates into CASSLTRESPAPLHF.

This clone was seen many times. The chain joins TRBV30 to TRBJ2-3; a possible D gene is TRBD1 (5 bases). CDR1 is GTSNPN and CDR2 is SVGIG in the germline V gene (reference sequence). V was cut by 0 bases and J by 1 base, with 5 bases left in between. The CDR3 has 13 residues. CDR3 region: CAWSVGGTDTQYF. CDR3 coding DNA: TGTGCCTGGAGTGTAGGGGGCACAGATACGCAGTATTTT.

CDR3 sequence: CASSPPQGTTEAFF. The DNA of the CDR3 is TGTGCCAGCAGTCCTCCCCAGGGTACAACTGAAGCTTTCTTT. J is TRBJ1-1 and V is TRBV28; TRBD1 might be the D (5 bases). The CDR3 runs 14 residues. The germline V and J ends were trimmed by 5 bases and 5 bases, with 15 bases remaining between them. The germline CDR1 and CDR2 sequences are MDHEN and SYDVKM.

The table lists this clone with a count of one. This rearrangement joins TRBV11-2 to TRBJ1-4; TRBD1 agrees at 7 bases. The V segment lost 4 bases and the J segment 5 bases; nucleotides outside the gene matches: 10. Germline V gene lookup returns CDR1 SGHAT and CDR2 FQNNGV. The length of the CDR3 is 16 residues. CDR3 bases: TGTGCCAGCAGCTCTAACAGGGGACGCCCAAATGAAAAACTGTTTTTT. Protein sequence: CASSSNRGRPNEKLFF.

The DNA for the CDR3 is TGCGCCAGCAGCTTAAATGCCGGGGTTGCCTACAATGAGCAGTTCTTC. The encoded protein is CASSLNAGVAYNEQFF. The V call is TRBV5-1, the J call TRBJ2-1, with D tentatively TRBD2 (5 bases). This CDR3 region has 16 residues. V lost 2 bases and J lost 2, with 14 bases in between. CDR1 is SGHRS and CDR2 is YFSETQ in the germline V gene.

This chain joins TRBV18 and TRBJ1-1; D not certain. CDR3 length: 13 residues. The germline V gene encodes CDR1 KGHSH and CDR2 LQKENI. The V end lost 3 bases, the J end lost 5 bases, and 10 bases lay between the germline ends. CDR3 nucleotides: TGTGCCAGCTCACCGAGTTTAGAGACTGAAGCTTTCTTT. Translated: CASSPSLETEAFF.

The chain combines TRBV30 with TRBJ1-2; TRBD1 is a possible D gene (6 bases). The CDR3 sequence is 13 residues long. Germline V gives CDR1 GTSNPN, CDR2 SVGIG (reference sequence). V was trimmed by 4 bases and J by 7 bases, leaving 16 bases between them. The CDR3 DNA sequence: TGTGCCTGGAACCCCACAGGGTTTCTTGGCTACACCTTC. It translates to CAWNPTGFLGYTF.